A selection of T cell receptor beta chains follows, all from one sample in a study of CD8+ T cells in alopecia areata. The table came from immunoSEQ multiplex PCR; TCRdb's copy has only in-frame clones and leaves some out. The table has some 45,000 clones, over 85% seen once; the top ten hold approximately 19%. Sequenced material: CD8+ T cells sorted from blood, taken at week 24, from a patient treated with tofacitinib. The receptors shown here come from a human donor with alopecia areata. CDR3s include the opening cysteine and the closing phenylalanine or tryptophan.

CDR3: CASSSPTGVNTEAFF; J: TRBJ1-1; V: TRBV4-2
CDR3: CASSRGSNQPQHF; J: TRBJ1-5; V: TRBV27
CDR3: CASSFGQGEGHEQYF; J: TRBJ2-7; V: TRBV6-5
CDR3: CSVELLGAISETQYF; J: TRBJ2-5; V: TRBV29-1
CDR3: CASSLQGHEQYF; J: TRBJ2-7; V: TRBV7-2
CDR3: CASSRDRPGHGYTF; J: TRBJ1-2; V: TRBV28
CDR3: CASSPGTGGYNEQFF; J: TRBJ2-1; V: TRBV5-1
CDR3: CASNRLTGEQETQYF; J: TRBJ2-5; V: TRBV7-9
CDR3: CASSIAGGIYNEQFF; J: TRBJ2-1; V: TRBV19
CDR3: CASSLVPSGALFNEQFF; J: TRBJ2-1; V: TRBV7-9
CDR3: CSVGGALSQETQYF; J: TRBJ2-5; V: TRBV29-1